This T cell receptor beta chain came from a study of T cells in Graves' hyperthyroidism and ophthalmopathy. Overall study findings and caveats: Blood also contained most expanded thyroid clonotypes above 0.001.

This clonotype was found many times. Its antigen is as yet unknown. Trimming removed 6 bases from V and 2 bases from J; junction bases left unmatched: 6. This CDR3 has 14 residues. Germline values: CDR1 SNHLY, CDR2 FYNNEI. Template material for amplifying TCR beta CDR3 regions consisted of RNA transcripts. The HTBI primer set was used in a first-round RT-PCR of the TCR CDR3. TCRdb called the multiplex PCR reads again in MiXCR, with one record for every CDR3 protein. The repertoire holds approximately 380,000 distinct CDR3 sequences, with around 15% as singletons. The origin of this receptor is a man between 45 and 60 years old with Graves' ophthalmopathy. The chain recombines TRBV2 with TRBJ2-7, with 8 bases lining up with TRBD1. The source material was blood. In nucleotides, the CDR3 is TGTGCCAGCAGGAGGGGACAGGAAACCTACGAGCAGTACTTC. Translated: CASRRGQETYEQYF. Variable domain in full (rest from reference TRBV2 and TRBJ2-7): EPEVTQTPSHQVTQMGQEVILRCVPISNHLYFYWYRQILGQKVEFLVSFYNNEISEKSEIFDDQFSVERPDGSNFTLKIRSTKLEDSAMYFCASRRGQETYEQYFGPGTRLTVT.